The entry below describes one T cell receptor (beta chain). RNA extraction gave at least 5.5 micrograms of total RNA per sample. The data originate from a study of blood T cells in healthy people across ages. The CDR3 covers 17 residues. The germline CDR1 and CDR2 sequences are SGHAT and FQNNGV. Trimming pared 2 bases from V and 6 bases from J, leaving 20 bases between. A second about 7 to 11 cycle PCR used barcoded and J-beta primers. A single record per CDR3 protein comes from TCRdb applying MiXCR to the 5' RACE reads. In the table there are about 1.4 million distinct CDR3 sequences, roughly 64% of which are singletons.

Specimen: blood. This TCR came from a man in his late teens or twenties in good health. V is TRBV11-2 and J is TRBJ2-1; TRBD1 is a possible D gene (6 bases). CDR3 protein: CASSLRPRDTQGNEQFF. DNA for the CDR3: TGTGCCAGCAGCTTAAGGCCCCGGGACACTCAGGGCAATGAGCAGTTCTTC.